This TCR beta chain came from a study of CD8 T cells in Susac syndrome. RNA, at roughly 0.45 to 1 ug, was reverse transcribed with random hexamers. TCRdb re-called the immunoSEQ multiplex PCR reads through MiXCR, storing one row per CDR3 protein. Among roughly 150,000 distinct CDR3 sequences listed, approximately 96% were seen once. This CDR3 contains 14 residues. V was clipped by 0 bases and J by 6 bases; unmatched bases: 4. Germline-derived CDR1 and CDR2 are SGHRS and YFSETQ. V is TRBV5-1 and J is TRBJ1-2; 8 bases agree with TRBD1. The sequenced material came from CD4+ T cells from PBMCs. The TCR originated in a human donor with Susac syndrome. The CDR3 spells CASSLAQGANGYTF. In DNA form, the CDR3 reads TGCGCCAGCAGCTTGGCCCAGGGGGCAAATGGCTACACCTTC.